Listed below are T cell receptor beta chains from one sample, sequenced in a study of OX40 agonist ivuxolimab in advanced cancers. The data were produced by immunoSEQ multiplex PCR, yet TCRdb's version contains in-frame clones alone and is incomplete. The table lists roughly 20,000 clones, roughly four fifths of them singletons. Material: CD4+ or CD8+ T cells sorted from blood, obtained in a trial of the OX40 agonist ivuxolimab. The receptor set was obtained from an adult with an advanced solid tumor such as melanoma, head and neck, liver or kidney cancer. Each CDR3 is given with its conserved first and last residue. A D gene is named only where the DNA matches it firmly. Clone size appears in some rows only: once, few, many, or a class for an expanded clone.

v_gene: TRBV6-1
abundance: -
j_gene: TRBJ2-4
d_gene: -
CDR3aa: CASSPGAIKNIQYF
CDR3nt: TGTGCCAGCTCACCTGGGGCCATCAAAAACATTCAGTACTTC

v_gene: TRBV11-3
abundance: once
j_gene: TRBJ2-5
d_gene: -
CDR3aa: CASSLGLTQETQYF
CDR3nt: TGTGCCAGCAGCTTAGGGCTAACCCAAGAGACCCAGTACTTC

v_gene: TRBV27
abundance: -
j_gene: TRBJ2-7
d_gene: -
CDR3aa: CASSGGGRAPYEQYF
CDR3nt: TGTGCCAGCAGTGGTGGTGGCAGGGCTCCCTACGAGCAGTACTTC

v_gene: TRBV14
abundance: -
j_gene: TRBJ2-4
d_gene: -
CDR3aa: CASSQGHRKAKNIQYF
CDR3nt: TGTGCCAGCAGCCAAGGACACCGAAAAGCCAAAAACATTCAGTACTTC

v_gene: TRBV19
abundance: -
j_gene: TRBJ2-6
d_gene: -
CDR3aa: CASKSGANVLTF
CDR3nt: TGTGCCAGTAAATCTGGGGCCAACGTCCTGACTTTC

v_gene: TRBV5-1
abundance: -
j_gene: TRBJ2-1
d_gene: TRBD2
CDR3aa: CASSVSGSGGEQFF
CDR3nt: TGCGCCAGCAGCGTTAGCGGGAGCGGCGGGGAGCAGTTCTTC

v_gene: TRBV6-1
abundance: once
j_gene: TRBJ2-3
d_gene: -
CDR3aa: CASSWYREDTQYF
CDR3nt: TGTGCCAGCAGTTGGTACAGGGAAGATACGCAGTATTTT

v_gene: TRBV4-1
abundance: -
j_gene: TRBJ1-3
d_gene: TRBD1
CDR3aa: CASSHLTGWPGNTIYF
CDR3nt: TGCGCCAGCAGCCACCTGACAGGGTGGCCTGGAAACACCATATATTTT

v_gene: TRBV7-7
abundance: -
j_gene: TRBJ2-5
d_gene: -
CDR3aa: CASSLAGFQETQYF
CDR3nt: TGTGCCAGCAGCTTAGCGGGATTCCAAGAGACCCAGTACTTC

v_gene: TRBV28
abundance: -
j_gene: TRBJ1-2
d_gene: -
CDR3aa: CASRRVDYGYTF
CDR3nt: TGTGCCAGCCGGCGAGTCGACTATGGCTACACCTTC

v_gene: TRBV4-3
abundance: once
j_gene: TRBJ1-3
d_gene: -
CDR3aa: CASSQGQGNTIYF
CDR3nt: TGCGCCAGCAGCCAAGGTCAGGGAAACACCATATATTTT

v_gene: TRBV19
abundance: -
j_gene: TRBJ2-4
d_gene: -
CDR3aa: CASSIENFGLPIQYF
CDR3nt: TGTGCCAGTAGTATAGAGAACTTTGGGCTTCCCATTCAGTACTTC

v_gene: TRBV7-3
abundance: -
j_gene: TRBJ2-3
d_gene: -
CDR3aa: CASSSLEEDTQYF
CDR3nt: TGTGCCAGCAGCTCTCTCGAGGAGGATACGCAGTATTTT

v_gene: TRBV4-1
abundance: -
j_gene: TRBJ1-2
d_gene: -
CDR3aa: CASSQNWQGYYGYTF
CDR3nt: TGCGCCAGCAGCCAAAACTGGCAGGGTTACTATGGCTACACCTTC

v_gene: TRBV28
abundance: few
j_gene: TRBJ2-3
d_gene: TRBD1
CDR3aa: CASSFEQDRGSSTDTQYF
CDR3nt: TGTGCCAGCAGTTTTGAGCAGGACAGGGGGTCTAGCACAGATACGCAGTATTTT

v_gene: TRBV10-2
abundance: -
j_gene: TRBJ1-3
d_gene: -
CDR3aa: CASSERGRQRSSGNTIYF
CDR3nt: TGCGCCAGCAGTGAGCGGGGGCGACAGCGGAGCTCTGGAAACACCATATATTTT

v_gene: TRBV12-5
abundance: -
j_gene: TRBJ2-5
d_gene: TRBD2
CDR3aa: CASGLPGRGLAVQETQYF
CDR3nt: TGTGCTAGTGGTTTGCCGGGGCGTGGACTAGCGGTGCAAGAGACCCAGTACTTC

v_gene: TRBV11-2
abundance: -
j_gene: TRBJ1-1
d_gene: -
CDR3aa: CASSYQGNTEAFF
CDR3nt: TGTGCCAGCAGCTACCAGGGGAACACTGAAGCTTTCTTT

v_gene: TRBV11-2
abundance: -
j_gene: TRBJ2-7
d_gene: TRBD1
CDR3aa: CASSPTTGKDFEQYF
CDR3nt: TGTGCCAGCAGCCCCACGACAGGGAAAGATTTCGAGCAGTACTTC

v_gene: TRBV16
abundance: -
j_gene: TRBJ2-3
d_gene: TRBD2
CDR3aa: CASSQRREPDTQYF
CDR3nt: TGTGCCAGCAGCCAAAGGCGGGAGCCAGATACGCAGTATTTT

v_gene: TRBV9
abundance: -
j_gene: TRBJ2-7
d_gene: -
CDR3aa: CASSPRPRDRAYEQYF
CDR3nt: TGTGCCAGCAGCCCTAGGCCCCGGGACCGCGCCTACGAGCAGTACTTC

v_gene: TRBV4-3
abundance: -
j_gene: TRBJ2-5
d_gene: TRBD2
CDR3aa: CASSQGRTSGGQLAQYF
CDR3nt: TGCGCCAGCAGCCAAGGTCGGACTAGCGGGGGCCAACTCGCCCAGTACTTC

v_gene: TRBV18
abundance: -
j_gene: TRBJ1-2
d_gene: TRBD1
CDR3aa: CASEGQGAKGYTF
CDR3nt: TGTGCCAGCGAGGGACAGGGGGCGAAGGGCTACACCTTC

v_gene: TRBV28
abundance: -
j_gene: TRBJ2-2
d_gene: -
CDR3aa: CASSLRTGELFF
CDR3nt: TGTGCCAGCAGTCTGAGAACCGGGGAGCTGTTTTTT

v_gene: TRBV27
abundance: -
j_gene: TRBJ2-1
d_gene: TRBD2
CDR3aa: CASRATSGVYNEQFF
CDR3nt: TGTGCCAGCAGAGCTACTAGCGGGGTCTACAATGAGCAGTTCTTC

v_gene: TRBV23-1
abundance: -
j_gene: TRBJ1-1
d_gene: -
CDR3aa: CASSKGPKNTEAFF
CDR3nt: TGCGCCAGCAGTAAGGGACCGAAGAACACTGAAGCTTTCTTT

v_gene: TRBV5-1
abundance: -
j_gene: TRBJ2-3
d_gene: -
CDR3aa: CASSLDRVDTQYF
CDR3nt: TGCGCCAGCAGCTTGGACAGGGTTGATACGCAGTATTTT

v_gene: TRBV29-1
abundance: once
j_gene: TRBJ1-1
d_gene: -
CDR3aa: CSVVAGNTEAFF
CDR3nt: TGCAGCGTTGTTGCAGGGAACACTGAAGCTTTCTTT

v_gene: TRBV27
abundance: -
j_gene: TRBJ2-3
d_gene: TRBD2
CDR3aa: CASRGLAGRDTQYF
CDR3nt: TGTGCCAGCAGAGGACTAGCGGGAAGAGATACGCAGTATTTT

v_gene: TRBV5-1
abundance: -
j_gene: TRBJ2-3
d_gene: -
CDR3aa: CASRVSDTQYF
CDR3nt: TGCGCCAGCCGCGTATCCGATACGCAGTATTTT

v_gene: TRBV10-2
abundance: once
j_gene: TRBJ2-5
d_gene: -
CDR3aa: CASSVGGSQETQYF
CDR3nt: TGCGCCAGCAGTGTCGGGGGCTCACAAGAGACCCAGTACTTC

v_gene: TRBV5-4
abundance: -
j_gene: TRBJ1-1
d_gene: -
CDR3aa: CASSFSGLTEAFF
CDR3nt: TGTGCCAGCAGCTTCAGCGGGTTAACTGAAGCTTTCTTT

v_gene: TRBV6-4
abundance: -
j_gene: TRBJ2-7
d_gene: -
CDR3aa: CASSPDRSSYEQYF
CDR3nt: TGTGCCAGCAGCCCCGACAGAAGCTCCTACGAGCAGTACTTC

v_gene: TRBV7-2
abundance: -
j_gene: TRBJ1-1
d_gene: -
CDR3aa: CASSLGGTLNTEAFF
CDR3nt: TGTGCCAGCAGCTTAGGCGGGACCCTGAACACTGAAGCTTTCTTT

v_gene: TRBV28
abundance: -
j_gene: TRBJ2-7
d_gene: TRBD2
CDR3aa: CASSLPGGSSYEQYF
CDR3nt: TGTGCCAGCAGTTTGCCAGGCGGGAGCTCCTACGAGCAGTACTTC

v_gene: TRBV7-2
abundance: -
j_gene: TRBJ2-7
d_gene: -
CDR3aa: CASSLAGGYEQYF
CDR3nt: TGTGCCAGCAGCTTAGCAGGGGGCTACGAGCAGTACTTC

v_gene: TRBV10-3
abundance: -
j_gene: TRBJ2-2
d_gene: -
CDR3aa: CAISDPRVRGTGELFF
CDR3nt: TGTGCCATCAGTGATCCCCGGGTCAGAGGCACCGGGGAGCTGTTTTTT

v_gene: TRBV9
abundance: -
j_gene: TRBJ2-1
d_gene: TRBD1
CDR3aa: CASSVNPGGSYNEQFF
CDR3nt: TGTGCCAGCAGCGTAAACCCAGGGGGCAGCTACAATGAGCAGTTCTTC

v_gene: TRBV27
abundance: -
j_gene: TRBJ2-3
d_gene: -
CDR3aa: CASSPGDRTDTQYF
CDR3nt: TGTGCCAGCAGCCCTGGGGACCGCACAGATACGCAGTATTTT

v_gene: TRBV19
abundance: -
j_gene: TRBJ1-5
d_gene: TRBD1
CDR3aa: CASSIRQGPQPQHF
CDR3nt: TGTGCCAGTAGTATCAGACAGGGGCCCCAGCCCCAGCATTTT

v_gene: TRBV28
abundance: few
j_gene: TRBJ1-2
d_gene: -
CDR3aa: CASGARVTNYGYTF
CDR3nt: TGTGCCAGCGGAGCTCGCGTGACTAACTATGGCTACACCTTC

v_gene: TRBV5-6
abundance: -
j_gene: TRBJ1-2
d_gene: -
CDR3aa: CASSFPEGRPNYGYTF
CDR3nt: TGTGCCAGCAGCTTCCCTGAGGGGCGACCTAACTATGGCTACACCTTC

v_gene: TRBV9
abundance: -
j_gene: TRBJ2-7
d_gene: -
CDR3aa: CASSPGPGRNTYEQYF
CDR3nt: TGTGCCAGCAGCCCCGGCCCGGGACGGAACACCTACGAGCAGTACTTC

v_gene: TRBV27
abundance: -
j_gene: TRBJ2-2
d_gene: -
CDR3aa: CASSYRTSGELFF
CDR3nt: TGTGCCAGCAGCTACAGGACGTCCGGGGAGCTGTTTTTT

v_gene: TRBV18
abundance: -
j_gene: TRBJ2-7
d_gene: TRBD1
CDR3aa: CASSRGQGGYEQYF
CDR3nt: TGTGCCAGCTCACGCGGACAGGGGGGCTACGAGCAGTACTTC

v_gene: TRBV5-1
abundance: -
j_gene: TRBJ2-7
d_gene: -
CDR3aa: CASSLNPQDSYEQYF
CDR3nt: TGCGCCAGCAGCTTGAATCCACAGGACTCCTACGAGCAGTACTTC

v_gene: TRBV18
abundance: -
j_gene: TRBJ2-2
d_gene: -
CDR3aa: CASSPLGGADTGELFF
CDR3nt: TGTGCCAGCTCACCGCTTGGAGGGGCCGACACCGGGGAGCTGTTTTTT

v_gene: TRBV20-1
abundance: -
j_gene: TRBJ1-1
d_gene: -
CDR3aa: CSATGNTEAFF
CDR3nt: TGCAGTGCTACGGGGAACACTGAAGCTTTCTTT